The 20 T cell receptor beta chains presented below share a single source sample, sequenced in a study of blood T cell repertoires in COVID-19. Produced via immunoSEQ multiplex PCR; TCRdb's table is partial and in-frame only. The data hold 90,000 to 140,000 clones, with around 83% observed a single time. Sequenced material: peripheral blood. The origin of the receptors is an elderly woman with acute or convalescent COVID-19.

This clone was seen ten or more times. CDR3: CASSSGQLNGYTF. The CDR3 DNA is TGTGCCAGCAGTTCGGGACAGCTTAATGGCTACACCTTC. V gene TRBV28 combines with J gene TRBJ1-2; 7 bases align to TRBD1. The ends lost 4 bases at V and 6 bases at J; junction bases unmatched: 5. Germline V gives CDR1 MDHEN, CDR2 SYDVKM. The CDR3 covers 13 residues.

The chain is built from TRBV5-1 and TRBJ2-4; a possible D gene is TRBD1 (6 bases). Germline CDR1 and CDR2: SGHRS and YFSETQ. The CDR3 totals 14 residues. V shed 7 bases and J shed 8 bases, with 19 bases lying between them. The CDR3 spells CASSGSGTKDIQYF. DNA of the CDR3: TGCGCCAGCTCGGGGTCCGGGACAAAAGACATTCAGTACTTC.

The V call is TRBV18, the J call TRBJ2-3; D gene ambiguous. V shed 5 bases and J shed 5 bases, with 8 bases lying between them. CDR3 length: 12 residues. Germline lookup yields CDR1 KGHSH and CDR2 LQKENI. The CDR3 DNA follows: TGTGCCAGCTCAGAGTCCCAAGATACGCAGTATTTT. Its protein is CASSESQDTQYF.

V is TRBV3-1 (or the pseudogene TRBV3-2) and J is TRBJ2-7; 7 nucleotides match TRBD2. CDR1 is LGHDT and CDR2 is YNNKEL in the germline V gene (reference sequence). CDR3 length: 15 amino acids. V lost 1 base, J lost 0 bases, and 3 bases stayed unmatched. CDR3 loop: CASSQGLAASYEQYF. As DNA, the CDR3 is TGTGCCAGCAGCCAAGGGCTAGCGGCCTCCTACGAGCAGTACTTC.

The V call is TRBV18, the J call TRBJ1-1, with TRBD1 matching over 9 bases. From germline, CDR1 is KGHSH and CDR2 LQKENI. There are 14 residues in the CDR3. V lost 6 bases to trimming and J lost 5 bases; unmatched junction nucleotides: 7. As DNA, the CDR3 is TGTGCCAGCTCGCAACAGGGGGCGAGAACTGAAGCTTTCTTT. It encodes CASSQQGARTEAFF.

The V call is TRBV27, the J call TRBJ2-7, with 7 bases identical to TRBD1. The CDR3 is 13 amino acids. With V trimmed by 4 bases and J by 10 bases, 10 bases remained unmatched. Germline loops: CDR1 MNHEY, CDR2 SMNVEV (reference sequence). CDR3 sequence (DNA): TGTGCCAGCAGTTCCCCCGGGACAGCGGTTCAGTACTTC. Translated, it gives CASSSPGTAVQYF.

The chain is built from TRBV3-1 (or the pseudogene TRBV3-2) and TRBJ1-1; D call uncertain. V lost 4 bases to trimming and J lost 4 bases, with 13 bases between them. This CDR3 is 14 amino acids long. The V gene's germline CDR1 is LGHDT and CDR2 YNNKEL (reference sequence). The CDR3 sequence is CASSPTVIRTEAFF. As DNA, the CDR3 is TGTGCCAGCAGCCCAACAGTTATCCGCACTGAAGCTTTCTTT.

The chain recombines TRBV28 with TRBJ2-2; 10 nucleotides align to TRBD1. CDR3 length equals 18 residues. The germline V gene has CDR1 MDHEN and CDR2 SYDVKM. J gave up 4 bases and V 1 base, and 9 bases lay outside the gene matches. For the CDR3, the DNA is TGTGCCAGCAGTTTATTCATTAGACAGGGGGCGGGCACCGGGGAGCTGTTTTTT. It specifies CASSLFIRQGAGTGELFF.

The J gene is TRBJ1-1, the V gene TRBV6-6; 8 bases agree with TRBD1. The CDR3 contains 17 residues. With 5 bases clipped from V and 5 bases from J, the junction kept 16 bases outside the gene matches. Germline V gives CDR1 MNHNY, CDR2 SVGAGI (reference sequence). The CDR3 nucleotides are TGTGCCAGCAGTCGGCGGAAAGGGCAGGGGGCCGGTACTGAAGCTTTCTTT. It specifies CASSRRKGQGAGTEAFF.

The rearrangement uses TRBV27 and TRBJ2-1, with a possible D match to TRBD2 (6 bases). V lost 0 bases, J lost 9 bases, and 15 bases lay in between. The V gene's germline CDR1 is MNHEY and CDR2 SMNVEV (reference sequence). The CDR3 covers 15 residues. This chain's CDR3 is CASSLSTVQEGEQFF. The CDR3 nucleotides are TGTGCCAGCAGTTTATCGACGGTTCAGGAGGGTGAGCAGTTCTTC.

This sequence joins TRBV18 and TRBJ1-6; TRBD1 aligns across 11 bases. From germline, CDR1 is KGHSH and CDR2 LQKENI. This CDR3 comprises 17 residues. The V segment lost 7 bases and the J segment 7 bases; nucleotides outside the gene matches: 12. This CDR3 reads CASFLPGTGGQNSPLHF. Written as DNA, the CDR3 is TGTGCCAGCTTTTTACCCGGGACAGGGGGACAAAATTCACCCCTCCACTTT. The variable domain in full, with the rest retrieved from reference TRBV18 and TRBJ1-6, is NAGVMQNPRHLVRRRGQEARLRCSPMKGHSHVYWYRQLPEEGLKFMVYLQKENIIDESGMPKERFSAEFPKEGPSILRIQQVVRGDSAAYFCASFLPGTGGQNSPLHFGNGTRLTVT.

The chain combines TRBV5-1 with TRBJ2-3, with D possibly matching TRBD1 (5 bases). CDR1 SGHRS and CDR2 YFSETQ come from the germline V gene. CDR3 length equals 14 residues. V lost 0 bases and J 3 bases, leaving 8 bases between the germline ends. CDR3 amino acids: CASSLEGPTDTQYF. The CDR3 coding sequence is TGCGCCAGCAGCTTGGAGGGGCCTACAGATACGCAGTATTTT.

This clone occurred once. This rearrangement joins TRBV19 to TRBJ1-1; 8 nucleotides line up with TRBD1. The CDR3 extends over 15 amino acids. The germline CDR1 and CDR2 sequences are LNHDA and SQIVND (reference sequence). The V segment lost 6 bases and the J segment 1 base; nucleotides outside the gene matches: 7. CDR3 in DNA: TGTGCCAGTAGCTTAGACAGGGGTCAGAACACTGAAGCTTTCTTT. Its translation: CASSLDRGQNTEAFF.

The chain employs TRBV2 and TRBJ2-2; 9 bases are shared with TRBD2. Germline trimming cut 6 bases from V and 4 bases from J; bases unmatched to any gene: 9. This CDR3 spans 16 amino acids. Germline V CDR1 and CDR2: SNHLY, FYNNEI. The CDR3 reads CASSPRGGRGTGELFF. The CDR3 DNA reads TGTGCCAGCAGCCCTCGGGGCGGGAGGGGCACCGGGGAGCTGTTTTTT.

Only one count was recorded for this clone. The gene calls are TRBV5-1 and TRBJ2-7, with TRBD2 as a possible D gene (5 bases). The V gene lost 1 base and the J gene lost 7 bases, with 18 bases spanning the gap. The V gene's germline CDR1 is SGHRS and CDR2 YFSETQ. CDR3 size: 15 residues. CDR3 coding DNA: TGCGCCAGCAGCTTGACGGGCAGTAGCGCGTATGAGCAGTACTTC. This gives the protein CASSLTGSSAYEQYF.

The rearrangement uses TRBV29-1 and TRBJ1-1, with D perhaps TRBD1 (5 bases). Germline-derived CDR1 and CDR2 are SQVTM and ANQGSEA. Trimming left V 1 base short and J 13 bases short, with 13 bases between. This CDR3 contains 11 residues. The CDR3 region has the DNA TGCAGCGTTGAAGGTGCAGGGAGGGTTTTCTTT. Encoded protein: CSVEGAGRVFF. Combining the CDR3 with reference TRBV29-1 and TRBJ1-1 gives the whole variable domain SAVISQKPSRDICQRGTSLTIQCQVDSQVTMMFWYRQQPGQSLTLIATANQGSEATYESGFVIDKFPISRPNLTFSTLTVSNMSPEDSSIYLCSVEGAGRVFFGQGTRLTVV.

This clone occurred once. The chain links TRBV4-3 to TRBJ2-3; D perhaps matches TRBD1 (6 bases). The CDR3 length is 15 residues. From germline, CDR1 is LGHNA and CDR2 YSLEER. The germline V and J ends were trimmed by 0 bases and 2 bases, with 9 bases remaining between them. In DNA form, the CDR3 reads TGCGCCAGCAGCCAAGACGGACAGACCACAGATACGCAGTATTTT. The encoded protein is CASSQDGQTTDTQYF.

The CDR3 DNA is TGTGCCAGCAGCGTAACTAGCGTCCAAGAGACCCAGTACTTC. Its translation: CASSVTSVQETQYF. The rearrangement joins TRBV9 to TRBJ2-5, with TRBD2 matching over 7 bases. CDR1 SGDLS and CDR2 YYNGEE come from the germline V gene. The CDR3 is 14 amino acids. V shed 1 base and J 1 base; nucleotides not matched to a gene: 1.

This clone was recorded only once. The genes are TRBV6-2 or TRBV6-3 and TRBJ1-5, with 8 bases aligning to TRBD1. Trimming at V came to 6 bases and at J to 4 bases, leaving 5 bases not matched to a gene. This CDR3 has 14 amino acids. CDR1 and CDR2 from the germline V gene are MNHEY and SVGEGT. DNA for the CDR3: TGTGCCAGCAGCCAGGGGGCACGGAATCAGCCCCAGCATTTT. This codes for CASSQGARNQPQHF.

The chain is built from TRBV7-9 and TRBJ2-7; 9 bases are shared with TRBD2. Germline V CDR1 and CDR2: SEHNR, FQNEAQ (reference sequence). The CDR3 is 14 residues long. The J segment lost 0 bases and the V segment lost 5 bases, leaving 2 bases of the junction unmatched. The CDR3 DNA reads as TGTGCCAGCAGCCGTAGCGGGAGCTCCTACGAGCAGTACTTC. It encodes CASSRSGSSYEQYF.